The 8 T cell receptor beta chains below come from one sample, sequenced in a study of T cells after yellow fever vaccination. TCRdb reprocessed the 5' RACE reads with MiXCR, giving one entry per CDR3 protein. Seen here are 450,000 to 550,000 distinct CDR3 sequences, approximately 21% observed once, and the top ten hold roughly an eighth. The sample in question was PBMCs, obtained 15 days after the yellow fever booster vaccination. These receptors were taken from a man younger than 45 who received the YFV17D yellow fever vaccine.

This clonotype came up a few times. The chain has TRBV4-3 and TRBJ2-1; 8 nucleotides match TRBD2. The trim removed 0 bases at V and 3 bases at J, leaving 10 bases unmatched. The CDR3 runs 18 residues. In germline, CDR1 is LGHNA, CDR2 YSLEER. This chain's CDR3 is CASSQESAGALGYNEQFF. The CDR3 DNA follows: TGCGCCAGCAGCCAAGAGTCAGCGGGAGCCTTGGGCTACAATGAGCAGTTCTTC.

CDR3 nucleotides: TGTGCCAGCAGCTTAGGGTCGCTAGCGGACGTCGCCAAAAACATTCAGTACTTC. It specifies CASSLGSLADVAKNIQYF. J is TRBJ2-4 and V is TRBV11-2, with 7 bases lining up with TRBD2. CDR1 is SGHAT and CDR2 is FQNNGV in the germline V gene. The CDR3 is made up of 18 amino acids. The ends lost 1 base at V and 1 base at J; junction bases unmatched: 10.

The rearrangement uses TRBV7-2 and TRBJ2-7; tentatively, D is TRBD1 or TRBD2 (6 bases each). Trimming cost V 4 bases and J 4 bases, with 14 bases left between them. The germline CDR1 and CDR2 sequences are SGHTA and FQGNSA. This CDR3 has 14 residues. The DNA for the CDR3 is TGTGCCAGCAGCTCGGAGGGACATATGTACGAGCAGTACTTC. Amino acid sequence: CASSSEGHMYEQYF.

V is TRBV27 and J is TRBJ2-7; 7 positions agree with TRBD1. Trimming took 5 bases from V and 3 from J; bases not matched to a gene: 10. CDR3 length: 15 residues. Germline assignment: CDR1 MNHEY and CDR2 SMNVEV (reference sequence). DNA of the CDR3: TGTGCCAGCAGTAAACAGGGGTGGAATCACTACGAGCAGTACTTC. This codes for CASSKQGWNHYEQYF.

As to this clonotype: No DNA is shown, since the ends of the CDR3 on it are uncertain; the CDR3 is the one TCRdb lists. The CDR3 protein is CASSTSGQSREQYF. This chain uses TRBV12-3 or TRBV12-4 with TRBJ2-7; the table's D call of TRBD1 was not tested on the DNA. The CDR3 is 14 residues long, counting both termini.

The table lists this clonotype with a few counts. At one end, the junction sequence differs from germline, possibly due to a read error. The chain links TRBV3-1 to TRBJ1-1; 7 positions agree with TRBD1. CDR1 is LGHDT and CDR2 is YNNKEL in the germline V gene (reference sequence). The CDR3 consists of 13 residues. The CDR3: CASSQGRGRGLIF. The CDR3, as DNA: TGTGCCAGCAGCCAAGGGAGAGGCAGGGGGTTAATCTTT.

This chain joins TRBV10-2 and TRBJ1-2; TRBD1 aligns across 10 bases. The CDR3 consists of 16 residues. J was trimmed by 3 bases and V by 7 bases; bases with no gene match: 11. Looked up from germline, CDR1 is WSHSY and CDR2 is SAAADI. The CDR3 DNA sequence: TGCGCCAGCACGGAACTATCGGACAGGGGGTACTATGGCTACACCTTC. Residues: CASTELSDRGYYGYTF.

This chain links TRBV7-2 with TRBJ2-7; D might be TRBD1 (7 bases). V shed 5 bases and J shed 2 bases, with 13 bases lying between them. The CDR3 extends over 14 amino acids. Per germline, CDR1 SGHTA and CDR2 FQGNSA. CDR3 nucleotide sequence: TGTGCCAGCAGCCCGCGGAGGGGGCCCTACGAGCAGTACTTC. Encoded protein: CASSPRRGPYEQYF.